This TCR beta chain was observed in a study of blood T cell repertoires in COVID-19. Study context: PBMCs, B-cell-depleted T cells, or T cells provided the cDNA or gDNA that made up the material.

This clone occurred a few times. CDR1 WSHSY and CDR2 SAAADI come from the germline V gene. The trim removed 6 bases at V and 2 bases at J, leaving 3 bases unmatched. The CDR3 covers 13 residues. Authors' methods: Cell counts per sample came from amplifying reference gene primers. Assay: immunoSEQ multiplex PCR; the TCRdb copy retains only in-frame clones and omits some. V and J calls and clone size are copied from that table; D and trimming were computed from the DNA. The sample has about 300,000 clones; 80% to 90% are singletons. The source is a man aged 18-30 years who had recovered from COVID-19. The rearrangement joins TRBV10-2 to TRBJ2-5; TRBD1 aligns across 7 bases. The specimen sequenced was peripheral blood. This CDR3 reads CASRGRGQETQYF. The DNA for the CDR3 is TGCGCCAGCAGAGGCAGGGGGCAAGAGACCCAGTACTTC.